This entry describes one T cell receptor beta chain. Its antigen is still unknown. The sample is drawn from a study of T cell responses to AZD1222 COVID-19 vaccine. With 1 base removed from V and 4 bases from J, the gap between germline ends came to 11 bases. The CDR3 extends over 15 amino acids. Germline assignment: CDR1 MDHEN and CDR2 SYDVKM. Libraries were prepared by immunoSEQ multiplex PCR; TCRdb keeps only in-frame clonotypes and omits some of them. Of about 88,000 clones listed, about 89% are singletons. Overall study results and limits: The donor group comprised mostly white British people and more females; the analysis possibly underestimated clonal diversity.

The input for sequencing was peripheral blood, taken on day 0 of AZD1222 vaccination. V gene TRBV28 combines with J gene TRBJ1-5; D is unresolved. This TCR was recovered from an adult in good health. The CDR3 reads CASSLSSGYNQPQHF. The CDR3, as DNA: TGTGCCAGCAGTTTATCATCCGGGTATAATCAGCCCCAGCATTTT.